This T cell receptor beta chain is drawn from a study of neoadjuvant anti-PD-1 for oral cavity cancer. Study-level information: Patients mostly received three to four biweekly nivolumab doses at 3 mg/kg before surgery.

The germline V gene encodes CDR1 MNHNS and CDR2 SASEGT. CDR3 length: 16 amino acids. V was trimmed by 1 base and J by 6 bases, leaving 19 bases between them. Repertoires were generated with immunoSEQ multiplex PCR, while TCRdb's copy carries only in-frame clones and drops some. The sample yields about 72,000 clones, approximately 82% seen once. Patients were newly diagnosed with stage II-IVA oral cavity squamous cell carcinoma without prior systemic or radiation treatment. Patients had HPV-negative, locally advanced oral cavity squamous cell carcinoma. The rearrangement uses TRBV6-1 and TRBJ2-7; unclear D gene. The TCR was taken from a person aged 35-80 years with oral cavity squamous cell carcinoma. The sequenced sample was PBMCs, obtained before nivolumab (anti-PD-1) treatment. The CDR3: CASSEGAAFSSGEQYF. CDR3 coding DNA: TGTGCCAGCAGTGAAGGGGCAGCCTTCTCCTCTGGCGAGCAGTACTTC.